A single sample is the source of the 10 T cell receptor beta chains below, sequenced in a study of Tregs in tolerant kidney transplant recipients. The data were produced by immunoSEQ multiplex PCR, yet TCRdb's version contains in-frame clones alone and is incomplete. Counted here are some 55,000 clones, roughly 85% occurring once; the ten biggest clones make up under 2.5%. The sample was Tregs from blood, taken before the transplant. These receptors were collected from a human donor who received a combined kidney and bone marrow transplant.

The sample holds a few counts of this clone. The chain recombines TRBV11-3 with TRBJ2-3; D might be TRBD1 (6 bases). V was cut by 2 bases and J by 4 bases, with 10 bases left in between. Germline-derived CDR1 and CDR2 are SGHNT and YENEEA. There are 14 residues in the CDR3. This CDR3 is CASSLTRQADTQYF. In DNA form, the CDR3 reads TGTGCCAGCAGCTTAACCCGACAGGCAGATACGCAGTATTTT.

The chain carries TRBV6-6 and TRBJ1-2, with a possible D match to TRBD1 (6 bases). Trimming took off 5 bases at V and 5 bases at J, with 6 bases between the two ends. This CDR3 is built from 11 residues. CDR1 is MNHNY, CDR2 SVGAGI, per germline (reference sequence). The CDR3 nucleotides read TGTGCCAGCAGTCAGGGGTATGGCTACACCTTC. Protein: CASSQGYGYTF.

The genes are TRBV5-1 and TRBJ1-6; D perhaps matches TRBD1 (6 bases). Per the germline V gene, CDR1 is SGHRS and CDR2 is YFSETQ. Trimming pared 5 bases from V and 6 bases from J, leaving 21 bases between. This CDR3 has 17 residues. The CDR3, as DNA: TGCGCCAGCAGAGAGGACAGCTCCCCGATCCTTAATTCACCCCTCCACTTT. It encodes CASREDSSPILNSPLHF.

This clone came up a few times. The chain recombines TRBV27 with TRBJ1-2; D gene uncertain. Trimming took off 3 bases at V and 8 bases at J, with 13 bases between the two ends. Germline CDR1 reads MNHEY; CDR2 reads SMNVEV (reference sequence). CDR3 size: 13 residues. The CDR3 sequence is CASSLVGSGGYTF. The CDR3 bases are TGTGCCAGCAGTTTGGTTGGGTCTGGGGGCTACACCTTC.

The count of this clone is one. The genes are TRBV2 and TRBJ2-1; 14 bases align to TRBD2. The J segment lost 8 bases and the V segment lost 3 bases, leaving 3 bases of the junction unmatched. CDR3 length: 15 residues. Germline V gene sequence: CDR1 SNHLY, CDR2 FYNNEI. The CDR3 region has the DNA TGTGCCAGCAGTGAGGGACTAGCGGGAGCTCATGAGCAGTTCTTC. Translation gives CASSEGLAGAHEQFF.

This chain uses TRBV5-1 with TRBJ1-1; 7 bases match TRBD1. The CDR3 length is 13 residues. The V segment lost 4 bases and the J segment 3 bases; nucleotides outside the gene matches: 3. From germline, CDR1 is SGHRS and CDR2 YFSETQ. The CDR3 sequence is CASSVGQDTEAFF. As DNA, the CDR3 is TGCGCCAGCAGCGTAGGACAGGACACTGAAGCTTTCTTT. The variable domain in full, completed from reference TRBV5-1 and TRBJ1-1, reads KAGVTQTPRYLIKTRGQQVTLSCSPISGHRSVSWYQQTPGQGLQFLFEYFSETQRNKGNFPGRFSGRQFSNSRSEMNVSTLELGDSALYLCASSVGQDTEAFFGQGTRLTVV.

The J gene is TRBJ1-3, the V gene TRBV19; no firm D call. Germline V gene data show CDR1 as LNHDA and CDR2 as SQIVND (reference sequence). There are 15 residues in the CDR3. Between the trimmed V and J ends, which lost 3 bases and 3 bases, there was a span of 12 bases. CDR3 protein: CASSIRDLVGNTIYF. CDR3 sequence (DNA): TGTGCCAGTAGTATCCGGGATTTGGTTGGAAACACCATATATTTT. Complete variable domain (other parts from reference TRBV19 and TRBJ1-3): DGGITQSPKYLFRKEGQNVTLSCEQNLNHDAMYWYRQDPGQGLRLIYYSQIVNDFQKGDIAEGYSVSREKKESFPLTVTSAQKNPTAFYLCASSIRDLVGNTIYFGEGSWLTVV.

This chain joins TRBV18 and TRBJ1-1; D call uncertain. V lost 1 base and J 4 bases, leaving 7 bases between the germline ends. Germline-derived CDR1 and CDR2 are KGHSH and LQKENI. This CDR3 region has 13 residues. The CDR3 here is CASSPLMGTEAFF. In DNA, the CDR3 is TGTGCCAGCTCACCACTGATGGGCACTGAAGCTTTCTTT.

The CDR3 spells CAWSGGSGLAGGKQFF. The CDR3 DNA reads TGTGCCTGGAGTGGGGGCAGTGGCCTAGCGGGAGGGAAGCAGTTCTTC. The rearrangement uses TRBV30 and TRBJ2-1; 12 bases match TRBD2. This CDR3 has 16 residues. Germline trimming cut 1 base from V and 11 bases from J; bases unmatched to any gene: 12. Germline V gene data show CDR1 as GTSNPN and CDR2 as SVGIG (reference sequence).

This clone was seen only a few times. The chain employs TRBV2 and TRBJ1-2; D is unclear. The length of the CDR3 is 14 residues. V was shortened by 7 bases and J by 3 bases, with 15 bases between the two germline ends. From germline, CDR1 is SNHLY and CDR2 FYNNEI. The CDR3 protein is CASKEEGFDYGYTF. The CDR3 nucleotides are TGTGCCAGCAAGGAGGAGGGTTTCGACTATGGCTACACCTTC.